The clone carrying this T cell receptor (beta chain) was observed a handful of times. Its antigen remains unidentified. The CDR3 extends over 13 amino acids. Germline V gene sequence: CDR1 SGHVS, CDR2 FNYEAQ. V dropped 8 bases and J dropped 0 bases, with 8 bases sitting between them. The data belong to a study of T cell repertoires in cytomegalovirus infection. Study background: As its CMV epitopes, the study selected recently identified HLA-C-restricted and well-studied HLA-B-restricted targets. Indicated by public TCR beta signatures were CMV infection and matching HLA type. The study's findings and limits: Summed public TCR beta family frequency identified CMV carriers bearing the relevant HLA. HLA-C-restricted, CMV-specific TCR beta clonotypes were dominant ex vivo.

TCRdb reprocessed the reads with MiXCR, giving one entry per CDR3 protein. Of a few hundred thousand distinct CDR3 sequences listed, just under 40% were seen once; the top ten hold around 48%. This clonotype was sampled from a human donor in good health (CMV status not recorded). Some clones in this sample may be carry-over from other donors' samples. J is TRBJ2-1 and V is TRBV7-6; D unclear. Sequencing was performed on cultured PBMCs, taken from culture after CMV antigen stimulation. The CDR3 reads CASPTNSYNEQFF. CDR3 DNA sequence: TGTGCCAGCCCTACGAACTCCTACAATGAGCAGTTCTTC.